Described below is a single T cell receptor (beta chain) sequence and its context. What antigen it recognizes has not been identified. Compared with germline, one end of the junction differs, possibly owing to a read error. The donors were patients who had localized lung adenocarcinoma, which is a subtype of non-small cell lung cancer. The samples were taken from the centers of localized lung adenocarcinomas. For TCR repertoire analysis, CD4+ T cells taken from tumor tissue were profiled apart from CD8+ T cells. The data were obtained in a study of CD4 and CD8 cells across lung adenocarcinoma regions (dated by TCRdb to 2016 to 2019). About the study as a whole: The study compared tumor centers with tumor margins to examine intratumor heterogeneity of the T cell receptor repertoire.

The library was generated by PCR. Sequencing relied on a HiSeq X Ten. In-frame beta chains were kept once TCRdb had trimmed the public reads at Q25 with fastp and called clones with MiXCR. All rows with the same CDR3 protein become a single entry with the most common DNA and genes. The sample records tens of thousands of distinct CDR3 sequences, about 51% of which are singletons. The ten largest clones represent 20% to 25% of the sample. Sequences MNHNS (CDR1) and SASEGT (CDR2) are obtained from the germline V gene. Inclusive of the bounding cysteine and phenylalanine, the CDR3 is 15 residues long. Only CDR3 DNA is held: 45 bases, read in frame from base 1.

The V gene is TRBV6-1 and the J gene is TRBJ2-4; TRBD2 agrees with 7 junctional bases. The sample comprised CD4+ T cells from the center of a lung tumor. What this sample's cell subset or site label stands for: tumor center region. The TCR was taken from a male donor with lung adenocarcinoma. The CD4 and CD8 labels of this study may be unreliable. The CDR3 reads CASSEMASGCNMQYF. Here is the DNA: TGTGCCAGCAGTGAAATGGCTAGCGGCTGCAACATGCAGTACTTC.